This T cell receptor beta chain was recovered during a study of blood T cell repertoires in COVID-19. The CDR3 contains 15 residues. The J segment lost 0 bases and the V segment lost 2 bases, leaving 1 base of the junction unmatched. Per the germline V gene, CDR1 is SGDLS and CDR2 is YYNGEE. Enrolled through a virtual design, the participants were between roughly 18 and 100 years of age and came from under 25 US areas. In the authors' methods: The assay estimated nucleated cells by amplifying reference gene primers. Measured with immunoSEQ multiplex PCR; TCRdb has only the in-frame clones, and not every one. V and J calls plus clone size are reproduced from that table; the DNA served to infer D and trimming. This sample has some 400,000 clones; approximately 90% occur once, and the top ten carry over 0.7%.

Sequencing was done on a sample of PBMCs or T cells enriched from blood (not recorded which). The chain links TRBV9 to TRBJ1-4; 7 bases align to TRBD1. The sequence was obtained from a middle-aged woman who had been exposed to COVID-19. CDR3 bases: TGTGCCAGCAGCGTGGGACAGACAACTAATGAAAAACTGTTTTTT. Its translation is CASSVGQTTNEKLFF. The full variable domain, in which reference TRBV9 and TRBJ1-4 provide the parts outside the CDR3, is DSGVTQTPKHLITATGQRVTLRCSPRSGDLSVYWYQQSLDQGLQFLIQYYNGEERAKGNILERFSAQQFPDLHSELNLSSLELGDSALYFCASSVGQTTNEKLFFGSGTQLSVL.